The present entry profiles one T cell receptor beta chain with its context. The sample comes from a study of blood T cell repertoires in COVID-19. Profiled with immunoSEQ multiplex PCR; TCRdb holds only in-frame clones, not every one. Counted here are about 300,000 clones, over 85% occurring once; the ten biggest clones make up 1.5% to 2%. There are 16 residues in the CDR3. Deletions cut 1 base from V and 0 bases from J, with 9 bases between. Per the germline V gene, CDR1 is LNHDA and CDR2 is SQIVND (reference sequence). Sequencing was carried out using peripheral blood. This clonotype originated in a woman aged 30 to 39 with COVID-19, enrolled during active disease. This sequence joins TRBV19 and TRBJ2-2; perhaps TRBD2 as D (6 bases). Written as DNA, the CDR3 is TGTGCCAGTAGTATAGGTACGGGGGCGAACACCGGGGAGCTGTTTTTT. Its translation: CASSIGTGANTGELFF.